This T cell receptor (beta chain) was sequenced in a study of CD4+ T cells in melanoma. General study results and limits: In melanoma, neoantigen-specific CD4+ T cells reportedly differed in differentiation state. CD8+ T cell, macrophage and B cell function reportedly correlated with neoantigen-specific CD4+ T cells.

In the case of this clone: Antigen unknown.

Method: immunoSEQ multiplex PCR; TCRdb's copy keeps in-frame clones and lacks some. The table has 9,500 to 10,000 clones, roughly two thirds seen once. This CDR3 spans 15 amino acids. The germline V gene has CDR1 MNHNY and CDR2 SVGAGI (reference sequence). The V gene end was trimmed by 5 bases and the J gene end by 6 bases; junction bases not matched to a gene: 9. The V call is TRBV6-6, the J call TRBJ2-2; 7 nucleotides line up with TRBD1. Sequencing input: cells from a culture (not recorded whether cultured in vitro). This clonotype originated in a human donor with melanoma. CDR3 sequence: CASSLPHRGAGELFF. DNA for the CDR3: TGTGCCAGCAGTCTGCCCCACAGGGGCGCCGGGGAGCTGTTTTTT.